A single sample is the source of the 18 T cell receptor beta chains below, sequenced in a study of shared clonotypes between healthy human individuals. Only in-frame clones appear in the TCRdb table, and some are missing; sequencing was by immunoSEQ multiplex PCR. The data contain about 2 million clones, 90% to 95% of them singletons. Specimen: naive CD4+ T cells sorted from blood. Regarding subset: CD45RA+ positively selected. The source of these receptors is a young man in good health.

The chain is built from TRBV4-1 and TRBJ2-5; D possibly matches TRBD1 or TRBD2 (5 bases each). In germline, CDR1 is MGHRA, CDR2 YSYEKL. This CDR3 is 14 amino acids long. Trimming shortened V by 1 base and J by 5 bases, and 11 bases separated the two germline ends. The CDR3 sequence: CASSQGGVGETQYF. For the CDR3, the DNA is TGCGCCAGCAGCCAAGGAGGGGTAGGGGAGACCCAGTACTTC.

Remarks on this clone: Germline and junction disagree at one end, which may indicate a read error. The rearrangement uses TRBV7-7 and TRBJ2-3, with D uncertain. The CDR3 sequence is 13 residues long. CDR1 and CDR2 (germline): SSHAT, FNYEAQ (reference sequence). CDR3 bases: TGTGCTAGCAGTACCAGGCTCGCAGATACGCAGTATTTT. Amino acids: CASSTRLADTQYF.

This chain uses TRBV19 with TRBJ1-5; a possible D gene is TRBD1 (6 bases). CDR1 is LNHDA and CDR2 is SQIVND in the germline V gene (reference sequence). CDR3 length: 15 amino acids. V shed 7 bases and J shed 4 bases, with 17 bases lying between them. In DNA form, the CDR3 reads TGTGCCAGTAACCTCGCGTCGGGGGCTAATCAGCCCCAGCATTTT. It yields the protein CASNLASGANQPQHF.

This chain links TRBV7-9 with TRBJ1-1; 10 nucleotides match TRBD1. The CDR3 covers 17 residues. V shed 0 bases and J 5 bases; nucleotides not matched to a gene: 9. The germline CDR1 and CDR2 sequences are SEHNR and FQNEAQ (reference sequence). CDR3 amino acids: CASSLAGIGTGATEAFF. The CDR3 DNA is TGTGCCAGCAGCTTAGCGGGCATCGGGACAGGGGCTACTGAAGCTTTCTTT.

CDR3 sequence (DNA): TGTGCCAGCAGCTTAGAAGCAGGGACGGGTTCACCCCTCCACTTT. It yields the protein CASSLEAGTGSPLHF. This chain connects TRBV11-2 to TRBJ1-6; maybe TRBD1 (5 bases). Trimming took off 0 bases at V and 9 bases at J, with 12 bases between the two ends. This CDR3 has 15 residues. From germline, CDR1 is SGHAT and CDR2 FQNNGV.

The CDR3 spells CASSRLASTSYEQYF. The CDR3 DNA reads TGCGCCAGCAGCCGACTAGCCTCCACCTCCTACGAGCAGTACTTC. The chain carries TRBV4-3 and TRBJ2-7; 7 bases align to TRBD2. The J segment lost 0 bases and the V segment lost 4 bases, leaving 6 bases of the junction unmatched. The CDR3 is 15 amino acids. Germline V CDR1 and CDR2: LGHNA, YSLEER.

The V call is TRBV7-2, the J call TRBJ1-5, with 8 bases lining up with TRBD1. CDR1 is SGHTA, CDR2 FQGNSA, per germline. V shed 0 bases and J 2 bases; nucleotides not matched to a gene: 9. The CDR3 consists of 18 residues. In DNA form, the CDR3 reads TGTGCCAGCAGCTTAGCGGGGACAGGCCGATTCGGCAATCAGCCCCAGCATTTT. Its translation: CASSLAGTGRFGNQPQHF.

This chain joins TRBV11-2 and TRBJ2-1; D unclear. There are 16 residues in the CDR3. Germline CDR1 and CDR2: SGHAT and FQNNGV. With 2 bases removed from V and 0 bases from J, the gap between germline ends came to 11 bases. The CDR3 DNA follows: TGTGCCAGCAGCTTAAGTTTCTCGGGCTCCTACAATGAGCAGTTCTTC. It specifies CASSLSFSGSYNEQFF.

Notes on this clone: This same CDR3 is encoded by further DNA sequences in the sample. The chain links TRBV28 to TRBJ1-1; 8 nucleotides line up with TRBD1. The V segment lost 5 bases and the J segment 5 bases; nucleotides outside the gene matches: 10. Germline V gene lookup returns CDR1 MDHEN and CDR2 SYDVKM. The CDR3 totals 15 residues. CDR3 sequence (DNA): TGTGCCAGCAGTCCCGGACAGGGCCGAGGGACTGAAGCTTTCTTT. Protein product: CASSPGQGRGTEAFF.

This clone was counted many times. The chain links TRBV5-1 to TRBJ1-1; D gene ambiguous. Trimming took off 4 bases at V and 5 bases at J, with 15 bases between the two ends. Germline lookup yields CDR1 SGHRS and CDR2 YFSETQ. The CDR3 runs to 14 residues. The CDR3 coding sequence is TGCGCCAGCAGCCCATGGACCCGGGAGACTGAAGCTTTCTTT. It specifies CASSPWTRETEAFF.

Concerning this clone itself: The same CDR3 is also encoded by other DNA sequences in this sample. The genes are TRBV7-9 and TRBJ2-5; D is ambiguous. This CDR3 has 11 amino acids. CDR1 and CDR2 (germline): SEHNR, FQNEAQ (reference sequence). The germline V and J ends were trimmed by 3 bases and 5 bases, with 4 bases remaining between them. CDR3: CASSFSETQYF. The CDR3, as DNA: TGTGCCAGCAGCTTTAGTGAGACCCAGTACTTC.

The chain has TRBV27 and TRBJ1-2; D unclear. Germline V gives CDR1 MNHEY, CDR2 SMNVEV (reference sequence). With 9 bases removed from V and 8 bases from J, the gap between germline ends came to 19 bases. The CDR3 covers 13 residues. The CDR3 region is CARFWAKTRGYTF. The CDR3 nucleotides are TGTGCCAGGTTTTGGGCTAAAACTAGGGGCTACACCTTC.

The chain couples TRBV15 to TRBJ1-4; 7 positions agree with TRBD1. Per germline, CDR1 LNHNV and CDR2 YYDKDF (reference sequence). J lost 1 base, V lost 5 bases, and 4 bases had no gene match. The length of the CDR3 is 15 residues. In nucleotides, the CDR3 is TGTGCCACCAGCGGCGGGGACAGAACTAATGAAAAACTGTTTTTT. Its translation: CATSGGDRTNEKLFF.

This clone was seen a single time. The same CDR3 arises from other DNA sequences in this sample as well. The chain has TRBV18 and TRBJ2-1, with TRBD1 identical over 7 bases. Losses at the gene ends were 3 bases for V and 7 bases for J; bases not matched to a gene: 3. This CDR3 comprises 13 residues. Germline assignment: CDR1 KGHSH and CDR2 LQKENI. The CDR3 DNA reads as TGTGCCAGCTCACCCCGGGACAGTAATGAGCAGTTCTTC. Translating it yields CASSPRDSNEQFF.

The chain carries TRBV6-1 and TRBJ2-7; possible D gene TRBD1, 6 bases. Germline assignment: CDR1 MNHNS and CDR2 SASEGT. The V end was cut by 7 bases, the J end by 2 bases, with 12 bases between. This CDR3 spans 13 amino acids. The CDR3 sequence is CASTLDRTYEQYF. In nucleotides, the CDR3 is TGTGCCAGCACCCTGGACAGAACCTACGAGCAGTACTTC.

Regarding this clone: Its ends do not fully match the called genes, so a read error is possible. V gene TRBV19 combines with J gene TRBJ1-4; TRBD1 matches 9 bases. The CDR3 sequence is 14 residues long. Germline V gene lookup returns CDR1 LNHDA and CDR2 SQIVND (reference sequence). This chain's CDR3 is CASSGQGMHEKLFF. In nucleotides, the CDR3 is TGTGCCAGTAGTGGACAGGGGATGCATGAAAAGCTGTTTTTT.

This chain connects TRBV28 to TRBJ1-4; possible D gene TRBD1, 5 bases. V shed 7 bases and J shed 10 bases, with 19 bases lying between them. Germline loops: CDR1 MDHEN, CDR2 SYDVKM. The CDR3 covers 14 residues. The chain's CDR3 is CASISAGGFGKLFF. DNA for the CDR3: TGTGCCAGCATCAGCGCCGGGGGATTTGGAAAACTGTTTTTT. The complete variable domain, with remaining parts taken from reference TRBV28 and TRBJ1-4, reads DVKVTQSSRYLVKRTGEKVFLECVQDMDHENMFWYRQDPGLGLRLIYFSYDVKMKEKGDIPEGYSVSREKKERFSLILESASTNQTSMYLCASISAGGFGKLFFGSGTQLSVL.

This chain uses TRBV28 with TRBJ1-5, with 9 bases lining up with TRBD1. With 9 bases clipped from V and 7 bases from J, the junction kept 10 bases outside the gene matches. The CDR3 is 14 residues long. Germline assignment: CDR1 MDHEN and CDR2 SYDVKM. The CDR3 loop is CASTGGVLRQPQHF. The CDR3 DNA sequence: TGTGCCAGTACAGGGGGCGTTTTACGACAGCCCCAGCATTTT.